This T cell receptor (beta chain) was recorded in a study of cytomegalovirus exposure and HLA in healthy donors. About the research overall: Membership in the Caucasian-associated ancestry cluster was found for 75% to 90% of approximately 400 genotyped donors.

Regarding this clone: Its antigen is not identified.

With 60 Vbeta and 13 Jbeta primers, the PCR was carried out. Libraries were prepared by immunoSEQ multiplex PCR; TCRdb keeps only in-frame clonotypes and omits some of them. The data hold about 160,000 clones, with about two thirds observed a single time. Study conclusions and caveats: In a later analysis, TCR beta V- and J-gene trimming showed a link to a missense DCLRE1C variant.

Between the trimmed V and J ends, which lost 4 bases and 1 base, there was a span of 16 bases. CDR3 length: 16 amino acids. Per germline, CDR1 LNHDA and CDR2 SQIVND (reference sequence). The TCR originated in a woman aged 30 to 39 in good health and CMV-seronegative. The specimen was PBMCs. This chain connects TRBV19 to TRBJ1-1; D unclear. The CDR3 sequence is CASSTLGLRANTEAFF. CDR3 nucleotide sequence: TGTGCCAGTAGTACCCTCGGACTGAGGGCGAACACTGAAGCTTTCTTT.